This T cell receptor (beta chain) was captured by sequencing in a study of OX40 agonist ivuxolimab in advanced cancers. In the study overall: Ivuxolimab, an agonistic anti-OX40 (CD134) antibody, was given to patients. The group had a mean age of around 60 years, ranged from roughly 20 to 79, and was 80% to 90% male.

Produced via immunoSEQ multiplex PCR; TCRdb's table is partial and in-frame only. The data show approximately 51,000 clones, about 80% seen once. Deletions cut 0 bases from V and 6 bases from J, with 8 bases between. Germline values: CDR1 MNHNY, CDR2 SVGAGI (reference sequence). The CDR3 is 14 amino acids. This chain uses TRBV6-6 with TRBJ2-2; no reliable D call. Here the sequenced sample was CD4+ or CD8+ T cells sorted from blood, taken in a trial of the OX40 agonist ivuxolimab. This sequence originates from an adult with an advanced solid tumor such as melanoma, head and neck, liver or kidney cancer. The CDR3 reads CASSYSRSAGELFF. For the CDR3, the DNA is TGTGCCAGCAGTTACTCGAGATCGGCCGGGGAGCTGTTTTTT.